The T cell receptor (beta chain) described here comes from a study of T cell responses to AZD1222 COVID-19 vaccine. Regarding the study as a whole: Baseline testing showed seropositivity in only six AZD1222 recipients. The study found vaccine-associated CD4 TCRs spanning spike, dominant at 160-218 and 743-854. Clonal diversity was possibly underestimated; the donors were predominantly white British and more often female.

On this clone itself: Its matching antigen is unknown.

Sequencing was performed with immunoSEQ multiplex PCR; in TCRdb, only in-frame clones are kept and a portion is missing. The sample holds 120,000 or so clones, roughly 90% seen once. Germline V gene lookup returns CDR1 LGHNA and CDR2 YNFKEQ. The CDR3 loop spans 16 amino acids. Trimming took 3 bases from V and 5 from J; bases not matched to a gene: 5. The receptor's source is an adult in good health. The sequences come from peripheral blood, collected on day 0 of AZD1222 vaccination. J is TRBJ2-7 and V is TRBV4-2, with TRBD2 matching over 15 bases. The DNA of the CDR3 is TGTGCCAGCAGCCAGAGGACTAGCGGGAGGGACCACGAGCAGTACTTC. This gives the protein CASSQRTSGRDHEQYF.